This record looks at one TCR beta chain sequence and its context. Its antigen is undetermined. In germline, CDR1 is SGHVS, CDR2 FNYEAQ. Trimming at V came to 5 bases and at J to 5 bases, leaving 5 bases not matched to a gene. This CDR3 contains 13 residues. These data come from a study of cytomegalovirus exposure and HLA in healthy donors. TCRdb's copy holds only in-frame clones and misses some; the assay was immunoSEQ multiplex PCR. The data hold 120,000 to 150,000 clones, with about 87% observed a single time. Study-level findings and limits: Using the classifier, cytomegalovirus status was reportedly diagnosed with high specificity and sensitivity.

This chain links TRBV7-6 with TRBJ2-5; 7 positions match TRBD1. The clonotype originates from a man aged 18 to 30 in good health and CMV-seropositive. Specimen: PBMCs. The CDR3 coding sequence is TGTGCCAGCAGCCCGACAGGGAAGGAGACCCAGTACTTC. It yields the protein CASSPTGKETQYF. The whole variable domain, filled in from reference TRBV7-6 and TRBJ2-5, reads GAGVSQSPRYKVTKRGQDVALRCDPISGHVSLYWYRQALGQGPEFLTYFNYEAQQDKSGLPNDRFSAERPEGSISTLTIQRTEQRDSAMYRCASSPTGKETQYFGPGTRLLVL.